This section outlines one T cell receptor beta chain sequence together with its context. The data were taken from a study of T cells in Graves' hyperthyroidism and ophthalmopathy. RNA transcripts yielded amplified TCR beta CDR3 regions. The study used the HTBI primer set for a first-round RT-PCR of the TCR CDR3. From the multiplex PCR reads, TCRdb called clonotypes with MiXCR, one entry per CDR3 protein. This sample has about 590,000 distinct CDR3 sequences; approximately 15% occur once, and the top ten carry about 7%. Germline values: CDR1 SQVTM, CDR2 ANQGSEA. This CDR3 region has 12 residues. With 5 bases clipped from V and 5 bases from J, the junction kept 2 bases outside the gene matches.

The source is a woman aged 18-29 years with Graves' ophthalmopathy. This chain links TRBV29-1 with TRBJ2-2; 7 bases line up with TRBD1. The sample taken for sequencing was blood. The CDR3 here is CSVLRGTGELFF. The CDR3 coding sequence is TGCAGCGTTCTCAGGGGGACCGGGGAGCTGTTTTTT.